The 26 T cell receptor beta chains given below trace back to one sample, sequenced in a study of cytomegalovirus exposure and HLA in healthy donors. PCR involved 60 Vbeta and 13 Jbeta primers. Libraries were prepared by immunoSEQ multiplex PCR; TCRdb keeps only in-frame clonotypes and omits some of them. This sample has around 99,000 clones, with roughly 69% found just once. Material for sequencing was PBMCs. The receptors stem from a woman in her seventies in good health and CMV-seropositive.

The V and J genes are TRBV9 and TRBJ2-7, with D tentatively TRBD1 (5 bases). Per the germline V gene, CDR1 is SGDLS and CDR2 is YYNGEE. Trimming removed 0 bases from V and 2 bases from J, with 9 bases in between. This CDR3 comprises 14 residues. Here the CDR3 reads CASSVAGSPYEQYF. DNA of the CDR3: TGTGCCAGCAGCGTAGCAGGGTCCCCCTACGAGCAGTACTTC.

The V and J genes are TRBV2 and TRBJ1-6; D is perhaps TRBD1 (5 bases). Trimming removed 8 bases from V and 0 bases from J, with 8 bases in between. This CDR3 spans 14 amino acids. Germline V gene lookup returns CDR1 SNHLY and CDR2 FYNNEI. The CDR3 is CASLDSSYNSPLHF. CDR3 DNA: TGTGCCAGCCTCGACAGCTCCTATAATTCACCCCTCCACTTT.

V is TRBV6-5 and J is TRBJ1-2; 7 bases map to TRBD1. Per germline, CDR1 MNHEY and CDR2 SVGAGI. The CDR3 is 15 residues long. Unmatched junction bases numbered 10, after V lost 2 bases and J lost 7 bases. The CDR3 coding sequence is TGTGCCAGCAGTTACATAGGATCCCAGGGGGGTGGCTACACCTTC. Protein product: CASSYIGSQGGGYTF.

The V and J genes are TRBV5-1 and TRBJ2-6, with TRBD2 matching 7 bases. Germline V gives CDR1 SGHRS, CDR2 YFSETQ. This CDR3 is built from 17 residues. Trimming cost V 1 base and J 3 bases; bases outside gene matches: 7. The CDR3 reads CASSLSGGGDGANVLTF. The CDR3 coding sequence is TGCGCCAGCAGCTTGTCGGGGGGAGGGGATGGGGCCAACGTCCTGACTTTC.

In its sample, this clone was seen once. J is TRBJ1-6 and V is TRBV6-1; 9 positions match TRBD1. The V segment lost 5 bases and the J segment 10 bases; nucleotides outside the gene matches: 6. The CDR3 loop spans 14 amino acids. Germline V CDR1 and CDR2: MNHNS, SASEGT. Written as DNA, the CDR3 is TGTGCCAGCAGTCCCCGGGACAGGGTCTCACCCCTCCACTTT. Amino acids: CASSPRDRVSPLHF.

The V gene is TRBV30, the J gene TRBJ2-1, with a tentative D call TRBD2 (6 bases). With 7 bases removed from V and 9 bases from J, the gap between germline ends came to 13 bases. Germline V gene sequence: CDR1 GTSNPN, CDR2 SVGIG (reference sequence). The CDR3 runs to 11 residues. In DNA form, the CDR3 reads TGTGCCTCCAAGACCGGGGGTGAGCAGTTCTTC. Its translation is CASKTGGEQFF.

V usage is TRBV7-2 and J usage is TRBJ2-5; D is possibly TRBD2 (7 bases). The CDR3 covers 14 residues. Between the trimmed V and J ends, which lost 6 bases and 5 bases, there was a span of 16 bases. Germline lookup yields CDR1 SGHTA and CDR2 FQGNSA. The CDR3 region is CASSFKGGPETQYF. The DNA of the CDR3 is TGTGCCAGCAGTTTTAAGGGGGGGCCGGAGACCCAGTACTTC.

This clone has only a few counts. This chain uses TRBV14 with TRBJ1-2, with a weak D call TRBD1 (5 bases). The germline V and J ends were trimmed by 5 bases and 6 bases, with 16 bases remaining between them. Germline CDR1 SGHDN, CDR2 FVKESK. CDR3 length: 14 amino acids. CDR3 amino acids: CASSGPGLKNGYTF. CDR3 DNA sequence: TGTGCCAGCAGCGGCCCGGGACTAAAAAATGGCTACACCTTC.

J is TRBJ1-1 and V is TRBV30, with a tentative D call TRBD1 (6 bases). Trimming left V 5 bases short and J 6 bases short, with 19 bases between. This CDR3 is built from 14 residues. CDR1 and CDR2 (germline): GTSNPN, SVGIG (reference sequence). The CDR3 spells CAWAGALVSSEAFF. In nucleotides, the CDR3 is TGTGCCTGGGCAGGGGCCCTTGTGTCCTCTGAAGCTTTCTTT.

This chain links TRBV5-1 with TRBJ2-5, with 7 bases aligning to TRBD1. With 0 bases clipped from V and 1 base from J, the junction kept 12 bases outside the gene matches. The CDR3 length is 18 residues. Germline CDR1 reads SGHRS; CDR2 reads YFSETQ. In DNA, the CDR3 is TGCGCCAGCAGCTTGGTAGGGGGCAGAACTACGTTCCAAGAGACCCAGTACTTC. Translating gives CASSLVGGRTTFQETQYF.

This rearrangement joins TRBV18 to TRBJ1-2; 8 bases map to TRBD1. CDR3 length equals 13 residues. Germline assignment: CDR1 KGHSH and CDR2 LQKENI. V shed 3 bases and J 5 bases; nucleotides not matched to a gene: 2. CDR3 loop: CASSPGQVYGYTF. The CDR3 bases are TGTGCCAGCTCACCGGGACAGGTATATGGCTACACCTTC.

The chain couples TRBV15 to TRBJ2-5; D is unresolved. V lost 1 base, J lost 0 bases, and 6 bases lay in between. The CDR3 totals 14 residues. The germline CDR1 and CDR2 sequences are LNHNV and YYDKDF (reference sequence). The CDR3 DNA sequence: TGTGCCACCAGCAGAGTGAACAACCAAGAGACCCAGTACTTC. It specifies CATSRVNNQETQYF.

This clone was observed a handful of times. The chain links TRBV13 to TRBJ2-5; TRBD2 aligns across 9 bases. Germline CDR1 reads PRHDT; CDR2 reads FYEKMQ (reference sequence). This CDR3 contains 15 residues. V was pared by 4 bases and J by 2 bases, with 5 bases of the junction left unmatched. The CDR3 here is CASSSRTSVQETQYF. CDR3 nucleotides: TGTGCCAGCAGCTCAAGGACTAGCGTACAAGAGACCCAGTACTTC.

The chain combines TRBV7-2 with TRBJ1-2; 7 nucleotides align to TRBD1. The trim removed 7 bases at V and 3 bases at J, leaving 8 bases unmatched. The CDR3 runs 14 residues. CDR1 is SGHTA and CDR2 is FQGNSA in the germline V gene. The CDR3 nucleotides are TGTGCCAGCACCGAACAGGGGAGGTACTATGGCTACACCTTC. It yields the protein CASTEQGRYYGYTF.

CDR3 nucleotide sequence: TGTGCCAGTAGTCACCGACAGACCACCTACGAGCAGTACTTC. It is translated as CASSHRQTTYEQYF. The chain links TRBV19 to TRBJ2-5; TRBD1 might be the D (5 bases). The assigned J gene may be wrong: the sequence end matches TRBJ2-7 better. The CDR3 is 14 amino acids. The germline CDR1 and CDR2 sequences are LNHDA and SQIVND (reference sequence).

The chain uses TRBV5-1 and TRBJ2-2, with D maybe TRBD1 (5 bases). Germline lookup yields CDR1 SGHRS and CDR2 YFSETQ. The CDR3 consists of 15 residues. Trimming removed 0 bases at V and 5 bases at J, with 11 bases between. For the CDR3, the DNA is TGCGCCAGCAGCTTGGGGCAGGGTAGTACCGGGGAGCTGTTTTTT. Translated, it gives CASSLGQGSTGELFF.

The CDR3 reads CASRRGANTGELFF. The DNA for the CDR3 is TGTGCCAGCAGACGCGGAGCGAACACCGGGGAGCTGTTTTTT. This sequence joins TRBV6-5 and TRBJ2-2; D ambiguous. CDR1 is MNHEY and CDR2 is SVGAGI in the germline V gene. V dropped 6 bases and J dropped 0 bases, with 8 bases sitting between them. The CDR3 contains 14 residues.

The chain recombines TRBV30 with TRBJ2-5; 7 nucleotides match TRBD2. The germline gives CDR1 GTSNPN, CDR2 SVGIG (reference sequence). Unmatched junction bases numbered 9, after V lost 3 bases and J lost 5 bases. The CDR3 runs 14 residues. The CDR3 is CAWSRTSIIETQYF. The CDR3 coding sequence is TGTGCCTGGAGCCGGACTAGTATAATCGAGACCCAGTACTTC.

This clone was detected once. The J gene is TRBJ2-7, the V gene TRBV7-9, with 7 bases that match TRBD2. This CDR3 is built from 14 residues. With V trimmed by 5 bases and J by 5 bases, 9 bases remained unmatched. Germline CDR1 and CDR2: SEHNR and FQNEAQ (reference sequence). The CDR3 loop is CASSRGGAGDEQYF. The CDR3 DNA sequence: TGTGCCAGCAGCCGCGGGGGAGCTGGGGACGAGCAGTACTTC.

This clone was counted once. The CDR3 loop is CASSETGSGKLFF. Written as DNA, the CDR3 is TGTGCCAGCAGTGAGACAGGTTCCGGAAAACTGTTTTTT. This rearrangement joins TRBV25-1 to TRBJ1-4, with D possibly being TRBD1 (6 bases). Trimming removed 3 bases at V and 10 bases at J, with 12 bases between. Germline V lookup: CDR1 MGHDK, CDR2 SYGVNS. The CDR3 contains 13 residues.

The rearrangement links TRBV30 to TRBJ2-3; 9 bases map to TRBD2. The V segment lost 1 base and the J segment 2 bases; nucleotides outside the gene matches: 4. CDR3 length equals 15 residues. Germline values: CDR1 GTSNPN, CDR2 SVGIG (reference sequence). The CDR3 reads CAWSALAGPTDTQYF. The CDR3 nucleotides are TGTGCCTGGAGTGCCCTAGCGGGGCCCACAGATACGCAGTATTTT.

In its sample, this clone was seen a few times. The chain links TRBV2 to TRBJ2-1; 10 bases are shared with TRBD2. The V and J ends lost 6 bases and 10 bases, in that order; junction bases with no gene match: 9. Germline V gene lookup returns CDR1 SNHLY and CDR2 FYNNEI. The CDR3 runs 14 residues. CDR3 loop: CASSKAGGPDEQFF. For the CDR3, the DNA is TGTGCCAGCAGCAAAGCGGGGGGGCCGGACGAGCAGTTCTTC.

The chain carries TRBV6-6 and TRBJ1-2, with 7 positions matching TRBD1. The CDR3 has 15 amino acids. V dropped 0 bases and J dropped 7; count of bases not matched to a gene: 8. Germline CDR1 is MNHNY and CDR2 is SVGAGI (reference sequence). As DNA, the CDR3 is TGTGCCAGCAGTTACTCGACCAGGGGGGATGCTGGCTACACCTTC. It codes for CASSYSTRGDAGYTF.

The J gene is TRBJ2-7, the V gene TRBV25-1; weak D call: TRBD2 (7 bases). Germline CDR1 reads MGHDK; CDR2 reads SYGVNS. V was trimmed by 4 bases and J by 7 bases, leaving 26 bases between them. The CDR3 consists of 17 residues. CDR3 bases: TGTGCCAGCAGTGGAATCTGCGGGGGCACCCGCGTGTGTGAGCAGTACTTC. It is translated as CASSGICGGTRVCEQYF.

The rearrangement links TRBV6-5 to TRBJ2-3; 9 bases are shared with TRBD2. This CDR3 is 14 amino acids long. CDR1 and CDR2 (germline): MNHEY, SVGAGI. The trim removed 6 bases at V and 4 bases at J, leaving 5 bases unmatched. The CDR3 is CASRLAGSADTQYF. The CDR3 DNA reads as TGTGCCAGCAGGCTAGCGGGGTCGGCAGATACGCAGTATTTT.

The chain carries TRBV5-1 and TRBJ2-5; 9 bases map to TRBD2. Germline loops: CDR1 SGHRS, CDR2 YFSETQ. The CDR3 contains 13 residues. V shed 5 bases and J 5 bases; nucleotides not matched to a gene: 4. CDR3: CASRGLALETQYF. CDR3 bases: TGCGCCAGCAGGGGACTAGCTCTCGAGACCCAGTACTTC.